This T cell receptor beta chain is drawn from a study of T cell changes during pregnancy in multiple sclerosis. V was clipped by 0 bases and J by 3 bases; unmatched bases: 4. In germline, CDR1 is SGHRS, CDR2 YFSETQ. The length of the CDR3 is 15 residues. Profiling relied on immunoSEQ multiplex PCR, and the TCRdb table lists in-frame clones only, not all of them. The data show around 60,000 clones, roughly 94% seen once. This clonotype originated in a female donor with multiple sclerosis, enrolled in a pregnancy study. The sample in question was CD8+ T cells from peripheral blood mononuclear cells, obtained in the third trimester of pregnancy. The rearrangement links TRBV5-1 to TRBJ2-7; TRBD1 matches at 9 bases. As DNA, the CDR3 is TGCGCCAGCAGCTTGGGACAGGGGGGCAACTACGAGCAGTACTTC. This encodes CASSLGQGGNYEQYF.